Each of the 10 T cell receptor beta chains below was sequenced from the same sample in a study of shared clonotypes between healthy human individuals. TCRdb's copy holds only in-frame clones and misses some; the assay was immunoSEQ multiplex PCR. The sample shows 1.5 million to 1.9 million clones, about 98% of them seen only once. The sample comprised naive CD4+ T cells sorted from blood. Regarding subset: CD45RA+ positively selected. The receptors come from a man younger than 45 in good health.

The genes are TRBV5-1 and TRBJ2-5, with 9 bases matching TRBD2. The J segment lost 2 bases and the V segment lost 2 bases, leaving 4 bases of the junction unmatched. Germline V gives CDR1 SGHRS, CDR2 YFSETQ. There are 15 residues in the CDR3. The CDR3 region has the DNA TGCGCCAGCAGCTTAAACAGCGGGAGGCAAGAGACCCAGTACTTC. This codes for CASSLNSGRQETQYF.

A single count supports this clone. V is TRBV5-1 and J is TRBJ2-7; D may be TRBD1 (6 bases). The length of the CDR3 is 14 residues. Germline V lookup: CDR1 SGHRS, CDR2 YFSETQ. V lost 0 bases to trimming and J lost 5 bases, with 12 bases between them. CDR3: CASSLDRALHEQYF. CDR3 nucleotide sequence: TGCGCCAGCAGCTTGGACAGGGCTTTGCACGAGCAGTACTTC.

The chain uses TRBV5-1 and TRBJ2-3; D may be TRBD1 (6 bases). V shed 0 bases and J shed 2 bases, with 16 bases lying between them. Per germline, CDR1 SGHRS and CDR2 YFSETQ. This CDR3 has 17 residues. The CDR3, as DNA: TGCGCCAGCAGCTTGGTTCCTCGGGACACCATCACAGATACGCAGTATTTT. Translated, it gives CASSLVPRDTITDTQYF.

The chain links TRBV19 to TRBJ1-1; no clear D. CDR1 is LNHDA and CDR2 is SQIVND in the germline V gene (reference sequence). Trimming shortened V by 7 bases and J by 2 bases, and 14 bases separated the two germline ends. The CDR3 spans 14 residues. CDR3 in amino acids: CASKPPGPNTEAFF. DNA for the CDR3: TGTGCCAGTAAACCCCCAGGCCCTAACACTGAAGCTTTCTTT.

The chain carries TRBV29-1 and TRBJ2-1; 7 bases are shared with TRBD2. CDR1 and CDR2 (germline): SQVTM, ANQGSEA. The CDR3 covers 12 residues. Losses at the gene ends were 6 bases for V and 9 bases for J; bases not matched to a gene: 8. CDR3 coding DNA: TGCAGCGTATCGACTAGCACACCTGAGCAGTTCTTC. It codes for CSVSTSTPEQFF.

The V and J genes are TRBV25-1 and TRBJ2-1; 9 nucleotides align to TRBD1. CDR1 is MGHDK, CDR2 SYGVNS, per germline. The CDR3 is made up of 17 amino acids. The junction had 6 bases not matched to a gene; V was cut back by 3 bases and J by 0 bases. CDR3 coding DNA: TGTGCCAGCAGTGAGCCCCGACAGGGGGGCTCCTACAATGAGCAGTTCTTC. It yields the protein CASSEPRQGGSYNEQFF.

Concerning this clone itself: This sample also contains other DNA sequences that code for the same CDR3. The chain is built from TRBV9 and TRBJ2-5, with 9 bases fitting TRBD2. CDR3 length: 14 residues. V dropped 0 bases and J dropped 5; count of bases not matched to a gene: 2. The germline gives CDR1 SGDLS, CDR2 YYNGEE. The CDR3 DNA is TGTGCCAGCAGCGTAGGGGCGGGAGGGGAGACCCAGTACTTC. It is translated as CASSVGAGGETQYF.

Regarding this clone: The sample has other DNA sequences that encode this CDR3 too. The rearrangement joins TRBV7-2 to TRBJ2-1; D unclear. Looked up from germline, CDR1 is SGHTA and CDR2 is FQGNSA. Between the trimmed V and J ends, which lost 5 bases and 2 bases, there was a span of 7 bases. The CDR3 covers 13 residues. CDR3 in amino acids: CASSLGTYNEQFF. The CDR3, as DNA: TGTGCCAGCAGCCTTGGGACCTACAATGAGCAGTTCTTC.

Written as DNA, the CDR3 is TGTGCCATCAGCGCCGGGAACCAAGAGACCCAGTACTTC. This encodes CAISAGNQETQYF. The chain couples TRBV10-3 to TRBJ2-5, with D possibly matching TRBD2 (5 bases). The V end was cut by 6 bases, the J end by 0 bases, with 8 bases between. The CDR3 contains 13 residues. Germline CDR1 is ENHRY and CDR2 is SYGVKD.

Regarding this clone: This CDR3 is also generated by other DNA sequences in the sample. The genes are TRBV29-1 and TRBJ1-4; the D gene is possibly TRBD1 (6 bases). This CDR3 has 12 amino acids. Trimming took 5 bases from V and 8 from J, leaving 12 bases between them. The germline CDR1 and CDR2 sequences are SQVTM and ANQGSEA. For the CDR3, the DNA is TGCAGCGTTTGGGGGGGGGCCGAAAAACTGTTTTTT. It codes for CSVWGGAEKLFF.